The 15 T cell receptor beta chains below were found in one sample sequenced in a study of blood T cells in healthy people across ages. Primed by a sample-barcoded 5' primer and a J-beta primer mix, a second PCR proceeded for roughly 6 to 12 cycles. TCRdb processed the 5' RACE reads anew with MiXCR; each CDR3 protein has one entry. In the table there are about 1 million distinct CDR3 sequences, 40% to 50% of which are singletons. Sequencing was carried out using blood. Receptors were obtained from a woman aged 55-70 years in good health.

The sample holds a few counts of this clonotype. The chain joins TRBV29-1 to TRBJ2-1, with 7 bases matching TRBD2. Germline V gene lookup returns CDR1 SQVTM and CDR2 ANQGSEA. The CDR3 loop spans 14 amino acids. Trimming took 3 bases from V and 4 from J; bases not matched to a gene: 6. The CDR3, as DNA: TGCAGCGTTGAGGGGGGGAGTGGTTACAATGAGCAGTTCTTC. It yields the protein CSVEGGSGYNEQFF.

The gene calls are TRBV27 and TRBJ2-3, with D possibly being TRBD1 (6 bases). CDR3 length equals 14 residues. Germline CDR1 is MNHEY and CDR2 is SMNVEV (reference sequence). V was cut by 7 bases and J by 4 bases, with 15 bases left in between. CDR3 in amino acids: CASKTGSGADTQYF. DNA for the CDR3: TGTGCCAGCAAGACAGGATCTGGCGCAGATACGCAGTATTTT.

This sequence joins TRBV6-5 and TRBJ2-7; TRBD2 matches 8 bases. The CDR3 extends over 14 amino acids. From germline, CDR1 is MNHEY and CDR2 SVGAGI. J gave up 4 bases and V 9 bases, and 11 bases lay outside the gene matches. The CDR3 DNA reads TGTGCCAGTCAATATAGACGGGAGGGGTACGAGCAGTACTTC. Amino acid sequence: CASQYRREGYEQYF.

The chain couples TRBV20-1 to TRBJ2-7, with 14 bases matching TRBD2. V shed 6 bases, J shed 7 bases, and the junction held 8 bases outside the gene matches. The CDR3 consists of 14 residues. Germline V gene data show CDR1 as DFQATT and CDR2 as SNEGSKA (reference sequence). CDR3: CSAETSGRADEQYF. CDR3 DNA: TGCAGTGCGGAGACTAGCGGGAGGGCGGATGAGCAGTACTTC.

This clonotype has a single count. The chain recombines TRBV5-6 with TRBJ2-3, with D possibly TRBD2 on 5 matching bases. The ends were cut back, 6 bases at V and 4 bases at J, with 18 bases in the middle. Germline V gene lookup returns CDR1 SGHDT and CDR2 YYEEEE. The CDR3 loop spans 15 amino acids. DNA for the CDR3: TGTGCCAGCACCCCTGCGGGCAACCCCGCAGATACGCAGTATTTT. Its translation: CASTPAGNPADTQYF.

The CDR3: CASSQDLIADEQFF. CDR3 DNA sequence: TGTGCCAGCAGCCAAGATTTGATTGCGGATGAGCAGTTCTTC. This chain uses TRBV3-1 with TRBJ2-1; D not resolved. The germline V gene encodes CDR1 LGHDT and CDR2 YNNKEL (reference sequence). CDR3 length: 14 amino acids. V was trimmed by 0 bases and J by 8 bases, leaving 11 bases between them.

This chain uses TRBV20-1 with TRBJ1-5; D is possibly TRBD1 (6 bases). The V end lost 3 bases, the J end lost 5 bases, and 14 bases lay between the germline ends. Germline assignment: CDR1 DFQATT and CDR2 SNEGSKA (reference sequence). The CDR3 runs 14 residues. The CDR3, as DNA: TGCAGTGCTAGTCTCGGGGGGCCCGATCAGCCCCAGCATTTT. Protein product: CSASLGGPDQPQHF.

The rearrangement links TRBV20-1 to TRBJ1-4, with 7 bases fitting TRBD1. Per the germline V gene, CDR1 is DFQATT and CDR2 is SNEGSKA (reference sequence). The V gene end was trimmed by 4 bases and the J gene end by 8 bases; junction bases not matched to a gene: 4. The length of the CDR3 is 12 residues. CDR3 sequence reads: CSAMTGKEKLFF. Here the CDR3 DNA reads TGCAGTGCTATGACAGGGAAGGAAAAACTGTTTTTT.

The sample holds many counts of this clonotype. The gene calls are TRBV9 and TRBJ2-3; 7 positions match TRBD2. Germline trimming cut 0 bases from V and 5 bases from J; bases unmatched to any gene: 3. The CDR3 runs to 14 residues. Per germline, CDR1 SGDLS and CDR2 YYNGEE. This CDR3 reads CASSVATGGDTQYF. CDR3 DNA sequence: TGTGCCAGCAGCGTAGCTACGGGAGGAGATACGCAGTATTTT.

This chain connects TRBV18 to TRBJ2-5; possibly TRBD1 for D (5 bases). V gave up 3 bases and J gave up 2 bases, with 10 bases separating them. There are 14 residues in the CDR3. Germline V gene sequence: CDR1 KGHSH, CDR2 LQKENI. For the CDR3, the DNA is TGTGCCAGCTCACCCAGGACAATTCAAGAGACCCAGTACTTC. As protein: CASSPRTIQETQYF.

The V call is TRBV12-3 or TRBV12-4, the J call TRBJ1-5; the D gene is possibly TRBD1 (5 bases). V was pared by 11 bases and J by 3 bases, with 20 bases between. This CDR3 comprises 15 residues. This CDR3 is CAFTGVGPNNQPQHF. The CDR3 nucleotides are TGTGCCTTCACGGGGGTCGGCCCGAACAATCAGCCCCAGCATTTT.

The genes are TRBV7-2 and TRBJ2-3; D may be TRBD2 (8 bases). This CDR3 region has 17 residues. The germline V gene encodes CDR1 SGHTA and CDR2 FQGNSA. V lost 5 bases and J lost 2, with 20 bases in between. The CDR3, as DNA: TGTGCCAGCAGCCAGGGGGGCGGGGGGCCCTACACAGATACGCAGTATTTT. The encoded protein is CASSQGGGGPYTDTQYF.

The CDR3 DNA reads as TGTGCCACCAGCAGAGATATGGGCAGGGTGGGCGAGCAGTACTTC. Encoded protein: CATSRDMGRVGEQYF. The gene calls are TRBV15 and TRBJ2-4, with D possibly TRBD1 on 5 matching bases. The J call is doubtful: the DNA matches TRBJ2-7 better. Germline CDR1 reads LNHNV; CDR2 reads YYDKDF (reference sequence). This CDR3 is built from 15 residues.

The V gene is TRBV11-2, the J gene TRBJ1-1; no clear D. The germline V and J ends were trimmed by 0 bases and 4 bases, with 27 bases remaining between them. This CDR3 comprises 20 residues. Germline CDR1 reads SGHAT; CDR2 reads FQNNGV. DNA for the CDR3: TGTGCCAGCAGCTTAGATTCTGCATGGGGTAGCGGGAGGGCCGTCACTGAAGCTTTCTTT. Translation: CASSLDSAWGSGRAVTEAFF.

Concerning this clonotype: This clone may be a read error of a much larger clone one base away. This chain links TRBV7-6 with TRBJ2-5; D unresolved. Germline CDR1 reads SGHVS; CDR2 reads FNYEAQ. The CDR3 is made up of 13 amino acids. The CDR3 is CTSSLIVGGEQYF. The CDR3, as DNA: TGTACCAGCAGCTTAATCGTTGGCGGAGAGCAGTACTTC. Supplemented by reference TRBV7-6 and TRBJ2-5, the full variable domain reads GAGVSQSPRYKVTKRGQDVALRCDPISGHVSLYWYRQALGQGPEFLTYFNYEAQQDKSGLPNDRFSAERPEGSISTLTIQRTEQRDSAMYRCTSSLIVGGEQYFGPGTRLLVL.